These 19 T cell receptor beta chains originate from one sample sequenced in a study of tumor and adjacent non-tumor tissue in lung cancer. This sample's RNA came from whole unsorted tissue. A modified ARM-PCR protocol with three rounds of nested PCR amplified TCRbeta. TCRdb itself ran the multiplex PCR reads through MiXCR, one entry per CDR3 protein. This table holds 60,000 to 95,000 distinct CDR3 sequences, 60% to 85% found once. Sequenced material: lung tumor tissue. The receptors originated from a woman between 50 and 59 years old with non-small cell lung cancer.

This clonotype was seen once. The germline gene is not matched at one end of the junction; a read error may be the cause. The chain combines TRBV5-1 with TRBJ1-1, with TRBD1 as a possible D gene (5 bases). CDR1 is SGHRS, CDR2 YFSETQ, per germline. The CDR3 consists of 14 residues. The CDR3 sequence is CASILQDGGTEAFF. The CDR3 bases are TGCGCCAGCATCTTGCAAGATGGGGGCACTGAAGCTTTCTTT.

By share, this clonotype ranks as medium-sized. The rearrangement uses TRBV6-1 and TRBJ1-4; D is ambiguous. The V end lost 10 bases, the J end lost 6 bases, and 9 bases lay between the germline ends. Looked up from germline, CDR1 is MNHNS and CDR2 is SASEGT. The CDR3 consists of 11 residues. The CDR3 DNA follows: TGTGCCACCGGGCCATATGAAAAACTGTTTTTT. It is translated as CATGPYEKLFF.

A word on this clonotype: A much larger clone is a single base away; this may be a read error. V and J are TRBV10-3 and TRBJ2-1; no definite D call. CDR1 is ENHRY, CDR2 SYGVKD, per germline. The CDR3 spans 14 residues. The CDR3 DNA sequence: TGTACCATCAGTGAGTCAGACAACCTCAATGAGCAGTTCTTC. This sequence encodes CTISESDNLNEQFF.

Many counts were recorded for this clonotype. V gene TRBV5-4 combines with J gene TRBJ2-3, with TRBD2 as a possible D gene (6 bases). Germline CDR1 and CDR2: SGHNT and YYREEE (reference sequence). This CDR3 spans 14 amino acids. The ends were cut back, 4 bases at V and 0 bases at J, with 9 bases in the middle. CDR3 region: CASSKAGSTDTQYF. CDR3 DNA: TGTGCCAGCAGCAAGGCGGGGAGCACAGATACGCAGTATTTT. Looking up the rest from reference TRBV5-4 and TRBJ2-3 gives the full variable domain: ETGVTQSPTHLIKTRGQQVTLRCSSQSGHNTVSWYQQALGQGPQFIFQYYREEENGRGNFPPRFSGLQFPNYSSELNVNALELDDSALYLCASSKAGSTDTQYFGPGTRLTVL.

As to this clonotype: The conserved final phenylalanine or tryptophan is absent from the CDR3, which likely points to a read error. The rearrangement links TRBV5-5 to TRBJ2-1; no reliable D call. The germline CDR1 and CDR2 sequences are SGHKS and YYEKEE (reference sequence). This CDR3 is built from 13 residues. Here the CDR3 reads CSSSSGPNNEQFL. In DNA, the CDR3 is TGTTCCAGCAGCTCCGGACCGAACAATGAGCAGTTCCTC.

This rearrangement joins TRBV5-1 to TRBJ1-1, with D perhaps matching TRBD1 (6 bases). The V end was cut by 4 bases, the J end by 1 base, with 26 bases between. Germline V lookup: CDR1 SGHRS, CDR2 YFSETQ. CDR3 length equals 19 residues. CDR3 region: CASSILPTGAPGKNTEAFF. The CDR3 coding sequence is TGCGCCAGCAGCATACTTCCGACAGGTGCCCCGGGGAAGAACACTGAAGCTTTCTTT.

This clonotype was observed many times. The chain is built from TRBV10-2 and TRBJ1-1; 7 bases align to TRBD1. Germline-derived CDR1 and CDR2 are WSHSY and SAAADI. With 5 bases clipped from V and 5 bases from J, the junction kept 8 bases outside the gene matches. The CDR3 contains 14 residues. The CDR3 protein is CASSYRDRGTEAFF. CDR3 sequence (DNA): TGCGCCAGCAGTTACCGGGACAGAGGGACTGAAGCTTTCTTT.

For this clonotype: Given the absence of the conserved phenylalanine or tryptophan at the CDR3 end, a read error is likely. In nucleotides, the CDR3 is TGCAGCATTGAAGATCCCCGGGAGGGCCAAGAGACCCAGTACTTA. Translation: CSIEDPREGQETQYL. This chain joins TRBV29-1 and TRBJ2-5; 8 positions agree with TRBD2. CDR1 SQVTM and CDR2 ANQGSEA come from the germline V gene. The CDR3 spans 15 residues.

About this clonotype itself: Possible read error: a much larger clone is one base away. This CDR3 is CASSLQTGSSGANVLTF. The CDR3 DNA follows: TGCGCCAGCAGCTTACAGACAGGGTCGTCTGGGGCCAACGTCCTGACTTTC. The gene calls are TRBV5-1 and TRBJ2-6; 7 nucleotides match TRBD1. Germline-derived CDR1 and CDR2 are SGHRS and YFSETQ. The CDR3 runs to 17 residues. V was clipped by 2 bases and J by 1 base; unmatched bases: 6. Complete variable domain (other parts from reference TRBV5-1 and TRBJ2-6): KAGVTQTPRYLIKTRGQQVTLSCSPISGHRSVSWYQQTPGQGLQFLFEYFSETQRNKGNFPGRFSGRQFSNSRSEMNVSTLELGDSALYLCASSLQTGSSGANVLTFGAGSRLTVL.

The gene calls are TRBV11-2 and TRBJ2-7; 9 bases map to TRBD1. The CDR3 is 16 amino acids. Germline values: CDR1 SGHAT, CDR2 FQNNGV. The trim removed 5 bases at V and 7 bases at J, leaving 15 bases unmatched. The chain's CDR3 is CASSQGQGEFSWEQYF. The CDR3 bases are TGTGCCAGCAGCCAGGGACAGGGAGAGTTCTCATGGGAGCAGTACTTC.

Concerning this clonotype itself: Lacking the conserved final phenylalanine or tryptophan, this CDR3 likely reflects a read error. It is unclear where the CDR3 begins or ends on the DNA, so no DNA is shown, and the CDR3 is as TCRdb lists it. The chain has TRBV6-6 and TRBJ2-1; the table's D gene call, TRBD2, was not cross checked with the DNA. Per the germline V gene, CDR1 is MNHNY and CDR2 is SVGAGI (reference sequence). Inclusive of both ends, the CDR3 amounts to 15 amino acids. This CDR3 reads CVSSYNLAGYNVQIL.

Of note for this clonotype: The junction shows a germline mismatch at one end, possibly a read error. The chain uses TRBV24-1 and TRBJ2-1; perhaps TRBD1 as D (6 bases). This CDR3 region has 15 residues. Germline loops: CDR1 KGHDR, CDR2 SFDVKD. Here the CDR3 DNA reads TGTGCCACCAGTCCGAATGGACAGTACTACAATGAACAGTTCTTC. Amino acid sequence: CATSPNGQYYNEQFF.

Details on this clonotype: Mismatch with germline at one junction end may stem from a read error. CDR3 sequence (DNA): TGTGCCAGCATGGAGACAGCGAACACCGTGGAGCTGTTTTTT. Translating it yields CASMETANTVELFF. The rearrangement links TRBV12-3 or TRBV12-4 to TRBJ2-2; possibly TRBD1 for D (5 bases). The CDR3 runs to 14 residues.

This clonotype was counted a single time. Germline is not matched at one junction end, which may reflect a read error. This chain connects TRBV20-1 to TRBJ2-7; D uncertain. Germline V gene lookup returns CDR1 DFQATT and CDR2 SNEGSKA (reference sequence). This CDR3 is 13 amino acids long. CDR3 region: CSAIARNFYEHYF. Here the CDR3 DNA reads TGCAGTGCTATAGCTCGGAACTTCTACGAGCACTACTTC.

Concerning this clonotype itself: Relative to the germline gene, one junction end is altered; a read error may explain this. V gene TRBV6-4 combines with J gene TRBJ2-5; no reliable D call. This CDR3 is built from 13 residues. Germline V lookup: CDR1 MRHNA, CDR2 SNTAGT. The chain's CDR3 is CATSEKEQETQYF. In nucleotides, the CDR3 is TGTGCCACCAGTGAGAAGGAACAAGAGACGCAGTACTTC.

Comments on this clonotype: Likely a read error: the CDR3 ends without its conserved phenylalanine or tryptophan. This chain uses TRBV20-1 with TRBJ2-7; D might be TRBD2 (5 bases). This CDR3 has 15 amino acids. V lost 3 bases and J lost 7, with 22 bases in between. Germline V CDR1 and CDR2: DFQATT, SNEGSKA (reference sequence). The CDR3 DNA follows: TGCAGTGCTAGGTCCCCCGGGATAGGAGTCTATGAGCAGTACATC. Protein product: CSARSPGIGVYEQYI.

In this sample, this clonotype turned up once. The chain has TRBV12-3 or TRBV12-4 and TRBJ1-6; a possible D gene is TRBD1 (6 bases). The CDR3 consists of 15 residues. CDR3 sequence reads: CVSSQRGARNSPLHF. For the CDR3, the DNA is TGTGTCAGTAGTCAGCGGGGGGCTCGGAATTCACCCCTCCACTTT.

Turning to this clonotype: Sequence at one end of the junction differs from germline and may be a read error. The chain has TRBV20-1 and TRBJ1-4; unclear D gene. The CDR3 runs to 11 residues. CDR1 and CDR2 (germline): DFQATT, SNEGSKA (reference sequence). CDR3 loop: CSARAERAVLF. Written as DNA, the CDR3 is TGCAGTGCTAGAGCTGAGAGGGCCGTCCTTTTC.

The chain links TRBV6-1 to TRBJ1-5; TRBD1 matches at 7 bases. Per the germline V gene, CDR1 is MNHNS and CDR2 is SASEGT. The CDR3 is 13 residues long. J lost 14 bases, V lost 5 bases, and 12 bases had no gene match. CDR3 coding DNA: TGTGCCAGCAGTAGGACAGGTCGCGAGGCCAAGCATTTT. It specifies CASSRTGREAKHF.